The 19 T cell receptor beta chains given below trace back to one sample, sequenced in a study of cytomegalovirus exposure and HLA in healthy donors. In the PCR, 60 Vbeta and 13 Jbeta primers were used. Method: immunoSEQ multiplex PCR; TCRdb's copy keeps in-frame clones and lacks some. There are over 80,000 clones in the sample; approximately 74% occur only once, and 12% to 15% lies in the top ten. Material: PBMCs. The receptors derive from a woman between 70 and 85 years old in good health and CMV-seropositive.

This chain links TRBV19 with TRBJ2-3; the D gene is possibly TRBD2 (5 bases). The CDR3 consists of 13 residues. CDR1 is LNHDA and CDR2 is SQIVND in the germline V gene (reference sequence). V was clipped by 3 bases and J by 6 bases, with 10 bases between them. Here the CDR3 reads CASSIMDSDTQYF. The CDR3 DNA reads as TGTGCCAGTAGTATTATGGACTCCGATACGCAGTATTTT.

The V and J genes are TRBV7-9 and TRBJ2-3; 12 positions agree with TRBD2. J was trimmed by 3 bases and V by 4 bases; bases with no gene match: 8. The CDR3 sequence is 17 residues long. Germline V gives CDR1 SEHNR, CDR2 FQNEAQ (reference sequence). The CDR3 is CASSSRLAGVATDTQYF. CDR3 coding DNA: TGTGCCAGCAGCTCGAGACTAGCGGGAGTGGCGACAGATACGCAGTATTTT.

The J gene is TRBJ2-7, the V gene TRBV7-2; possible D gene TRBD2, 7 bases. Between the trimmed V and J ends, which lost 1 base and 3 bases, there was a span of 10 bases. Germline CDR1 reads SGHTA; CDR2 reads FQGNSA. The CDR3 extends over 14 amino acids. The CDR3 spells CASSLGGGFYEQYF. Here the CDR3 DNA reads TGTGCCAGCAGCTTAGGGGGGGGCTTCTACGAGCAGTACTTC.

This chain uses TRBV29-1 with TRBJ1-1, with TRBD1 matching 10 bases. The junction had 5 bases not matched to a gene; V was cut back by 3 bases and J by 1 base. The CDR3 loop spans 15 amino acids. Germline V lookup: CDR1 SQVTM, CDR2 ANQGSEA. The chain's CDR3 is CSVEDRGLENTEAFF. CDR3 bases: TGCAGCGTTGAGGACAGGGGGTTGGAGAACACTGAAGCTTTCTTT. The full variable domain, in which reference TRBV29-1 and TRBJ1-1 provide the parts outside the CDR3, is SAVISQKPSRDICQRGTSLTIQCQVDSQVTMMFWYRQQPGQSLTLIATANQGSEATYESGFVIDKFPISRPNLTFSTLTVSNMSPEDSSIYLCSVEDRGLENTEAFFGQGTRLTVV.

This clone has more than one count but fewer than ten. This chain connects TRBV27 to TRBJ1-2; 9 nucleotides match TRBD1. V was pared by 4 bases and J by 3 bases, with 12 bases of the junction left unmatched. The CDR3 totals 17 residues. Per germline, CDR1 MNHEY and CDR2 SMNVEV (reference sequence). Written as DNA, the CDR3 is TGTGCCAGCAGTTCTACAGGGGGCTTTTCCAGGGACTATGGCTACACCTTC. It codes for CASSSTGGFSRDYGYTF.

The chain links TRBV7-9 to TRBJ2-3; maybe TRBD2 (6 bases). The germline gives CDR1 SEHNR, CDR2 FQNEAQ (reference sequence). There are 14 residues in the CDR3. V was cut by 3 bases and J by 0 bases, with 7 bases left in between. The CDR3 DNA follows: TGTGCCAGCAGCTTTGGGGGGAGCACAGATACGCAGTATTTT. Translated: CASSFGGSTDTQYF.

The chain has TRBV14 and TRBJ1-2; D may be TRBD1 (5 bases). This CDR3 spans 14 amino acids. Trimming stripped 3 bases from V and 3 bases from J, with 11 bases between. The V gene's germline CDR1 is SGHDN and CDR2 FVKESK. CDR3 DNA: TGTGCCAGCAGCCACCACGGGGGAGACTATGGCTACACCTTC. This encodes CASSHHGGDYGYTF.

The V and J genes are TRBV7-9 and TRBJ1-1, with 7 nucleotides matching TRBD1. This CDR3 contains 15 residues. V shed 5 bases and J 1 base; nucleotides not matched to a gene: 7. CDR1 is SEHNR and CDR2 is FQNEAQ in the germline V gene (reference sequence). This CDR3 reads CASSPVGTANTEAFF. The CDR3 DNA reads as TGTGCCAGCAGCCCTGTTGGGACAGCGAACACTGAAGCTTTCTTT.

V is TRBV27 and J is TRBJ1-1, with a possible D match to TRBD1 (6 bases). This CDR3 has 13 amino acids. Between the trimmed V and J ends, which lost 11 bases and 2 bases, there was a span of 15 bases. Germline values: CDR1 MNHEY, CDR2 SMNVEV (reference sequence). The CDR3 bases are TGTGCCTGCGGACAGAACTTTAACACTGAAGCTTTCTTT. Its translation: CACGQNFNTEAFF.

This chain uses TRBV6-1 with TRBJ2-3, with TRBD2 as a possible D gene (7 bases). The CDR3 is 16 residues long. V was clipped by 2 bases and J by 8 bases, with 20 bases between them. Germline V gives CDR1 MNHNS, CDR2 SASEGT. The CDR3 loop is CASSEIGVTRGGTQYF. CDR3 sequence (DNA): TGTGCCAGCAGTGAAATCGGAGTCACAAGGGGGGGTACGCAGTATTTT.

V usage is TRBV5-1 and J usage is TRBJ1-1; maybe TRBD1 (5 bases). Trimming cost V 0 bases and J 0 bases, with 9 bases left between them. Germline assignment: CDR1 SGHRS and CDR2 YFSETQ. The CDR3 extends over 15 amino acids. The CDR3 here is CASSLADNLNTEAFF. The CDR3 DNA follows: TGCGCCAGCAGCTTGGCGGACAACTTGAACACTGAAGCTTTCTTT.

The chain recombines TRBV6-4 with TRBJ1-2; 7 bases are a match to TRBD1. The CDR3 is made up of 14 amino acids. Germline trimming cut 2 bases from V and 2 bases from J; bases unmatched to any gene: 2. The germline CDR1 and CDR2 sequences are MRHNA and SNTAGT. CDR3 residues: CASSDGRGNYGYTF. CDR3 DNA sequence: TGTGCCAGCAGTGACGGCAGGGGGAACTATGGCTACACCTTC.

The gene calls are TRBV7-2 and TRBJ1-3; a weak D match, TRBD1 (5 bases). V lost 1 base and J 4 bases, leaving 8 bases between the germline ends. Germline V gives CDR1 SGHTA, CDR2 FQGNSA. CDR3 size: 14 residues. The CDR3 DNA reads as TGTGCCAGCAGCTTAGAGGGGAAGGGAAACACCATATATTTT. It codes for CASSLEGKGNTIYF.

V is TRBV7-2 and J is TRBJ2-7, with 12 bases matching TRBD2. The CDR3 contains 14 residues. Germline CDR1 is SGHTA and CDR2 is FQGNSA. With 7 bases clipped from V and 7 bases from J, the junction kept 8 bases outside the gene matches. The CDR3 spells CASKASGRAWEQYF. In DNA form, the CDR3 reads TGTGCCAGCAAAGCTAGCGGGAGGGCCTGGGAGCAGTACTTC. Complete variable domain (other parts from reference TRBV7-2 and TRBJ2-7): GAGVSQSPSNKVTEKGKDVELRCDPISGHTALYWYRQSLGQGLEFLIYFQGNSAPDKSGLPSDRFSAERTGGSVSTLTIQRTQQEDSAVYLCASKASGRAWEQYFGPGTRLTVT.

The V call is TRBV19, the J call TRBJ2-7; a possible D gene is TRBD1 (7 bases). The CDR3 is 14 residues long. CDR1 LNHDA and CDR2 SQIVND come from the germline V gene (reference sequence). The V end lost 11 bases, the J end lost 3 bases, and 20 bases lay between the germline ends. CDR3 region: CASRETGSNYEQYF. The CDR3 DNA reads TGTGCCTCCCGGGAGACAGGGAGTAACTACGAGCAGTACTTC.

This clone was detected only a few times. The V gene is TRBV6-4, the J gene TRBJ2-1, with D perhaps TRBD1 (6 bases). Germline CDR1 MRHNA, CDR2 SNTAGT. Trimming left V 5 bases short and J 5 bases short, with 10 bases between. CDR3 length: 13 residues. CDR3 bases: TGTGCCAGCAGTACAGGGCCCAACAATGAGCAGTTCTTC. Protein: CASSTGPNNEQFF.

Only one count was recorded for this clone. This chain uses TRBV28 with TRBJ2-5; no reliable D call. V dropped 1 base and J dropped 1 base, with 10 bases sitting between them. CDR1 is MDHEN and CDR2 is SYDVKM in the germline V gene. The CDR3 consists of 15 residues. The CDR3 here is CASSLFGRLQETQYF. Written as DNA, the CDR3 is TGTGCCAGCAGTTTATTCGGCAGACTCCAAGAGACCCAGTACTTC.

This chain links TRBV6-6 with TRBJ1-4, with D hard to call. Trimming cost V 2 bases and J 8 bases, with 9 bases left between them. In germline, CDR1 is MNHNY, CDR2 SVGAGI (reference sequence). CDR3 length equals 13 residues. CDR3: CASSYRRREKLFF. CDR3 sequence (DNA): TGTGCCAGCAGTTACCGGCGGCGCGAAAAACTGTTTTTT.

The genes are TRBV7-6 and TRBJ2-5; 11 bases fit TRBD1. Unmatched junction bases numbered 8, after V lost 3 bases and J lost 5 bases. This CDR3 region has 16 residues. The germline V gene encodes CDR1 SGHVS and CDR2 FNYEAQ. As DNA, the CDR3 is TGTGCCAGCAGCTTGAGGACAGGGGGCGCGGGGGAGACCCAGTACTTC. Translated, it gives CASSLRTGGAGETQYF.